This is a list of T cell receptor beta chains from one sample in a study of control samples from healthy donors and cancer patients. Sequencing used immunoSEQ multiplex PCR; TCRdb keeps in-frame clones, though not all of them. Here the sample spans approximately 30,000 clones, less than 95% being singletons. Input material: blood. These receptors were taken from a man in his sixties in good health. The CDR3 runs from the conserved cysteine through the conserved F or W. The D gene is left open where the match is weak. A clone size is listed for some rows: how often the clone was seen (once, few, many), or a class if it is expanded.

CDR3 DNA: TGCGCCAGCAGCCACCTGGGCGGGGGAGGGGCTACCGGGGAGCTGTTTTTT
CDR3 protein: CASSHLGGGGATGELFF
J gene: TRBJ2-2
V gene: TRBV4-3
clone size: NA
D gene: TRBD2

CDR3 DNA: TGTGCCACCAGCACCGAGGGAAGCTACACCTTC
CDR3 protein: CATSTEGSYTF
J gene: TRBJ1-2
V gene: TRBV15
clone size: NA
D gene: NA

CDR3 DNA: TGTGCCACCAGTGACAGGGGGCACTACAATGAGCAGTTCTTC
CDR3 protein: CATSDRGHYNEQFF
J gene: TRBJ2-1
V gene: TRBV24-1
clone size: once
D gene: TRBD1

CDR3 DNA: TGTGCCAGCAACCCGGGTCCCAGAGGGTATGGCTACACCTTC
CDR3 protein: CASNPGPRGYGYTF
J gene: TRBJ1-2
V gene: TRBV6-2/TRBV6-3
clone size: once
D gene: NA

CDR3 DNA: TGTGCCAGTAGTATAGTGTCCGAGTATGGCTACACCTTC
CDR3 protein: CASSIVSEYGYTF
J gene: TRBJ1-2
V gene: TRBV19
clone size: NA
D gene: NA

CDR3 DNA: TGTGCCATCACTCCGATAGCGGCTAACTATGGCTACACCTTC
CDR3 protein: CAITPIAANYGYTF
J gene: TRBJ1-2
V gene: TRBV10-3
clone size: NA
D gene: NA

CDR3 DNA: TGCGCCAGCAGCCAAGGAGCAGGGGTCTCCTACGAGCAGTACTTC
CDR3 protein: CASSQGAGVSYEQYF
J gene: TRBJ2-7
V gene: TRBV4-3
clone size: NA
D gene: NA

CDR3 DNA: TGTGCTAGTGGGCGTACAGGGGGCTACAATGAGCAGTTCTTC
CDR3 protein: CASGRTGGYNEQFF
J gene: TRBJ2-1
V gene: TRBV12-5
clone size: NA
D gene: TRBD1

CDR3 DNA: TGTGCCAGCAGCTTAGGGACAGGGTTATTCACCGGGGAGCTGTTTTTT
CDR3 protein: CASSLGTGLFTGELFF
J gene: TRBJ2-2
V gene: TRBV11-2
clone size: NA
D gene: TRBD1

CDR3 DNA: TGTGCCAGCAGCCCCGCGGGCACGAACACTGAAGCTTTCTTT
CDR3 protein: CASSPAGTNTEAFF
J gene: TRBJ1-1
V gene: TRBV7-8
clone size: NA
D gene: NA

CDR3 DNA: TGTGCCACCAGTGAAGCAGGGGGCTACGAGCAGTACTTC
CDR3 protein: CATSEAGGYEQYF
J gene: TRBJ2-7
V gene: TRBV24-1
clone size: once
D gene: TRBD1

CDR3 DNA: TGCAGCGTTTCTGGGGGGGGAGTCCACAATGAGCAGTTCTTC
CDR3 protein: CSVSGGGVHNEQFF
J gene: TRBJ2-1
V gene: TRBV29-1
clone size: NA
D gene: TRBD2

CDR3 DNA: TGTGCCAGCAGCCAAGGACTAGCAGGGCATGAGCAGTTCTTC
CDR3 protein: CASSQGLAGHEQFF
J gene: TRBJ2-1
V gene: TRBV7-2
clone size: NA
D gene: TRBD2

CDR3 DNA: TGTGCCAGCAGTGATTTAACGGGAGAAGGTTCACCCCTCCACTTT
CDR3 protein: CASSDLTGEGSPLHF
J gene: TRBJ1-6
V gene: TRBV6-1
clone size: once
D gene: NA

CDR3 DNA: TGTGCCAGCAGCTTAGTGGCAGGGCTCGGGAATGAGCAGTTCTTC
CDR3 protein: CASSLVAGLGNEQFF
J gene: TRBJ2-1
V gene: TRBV7-2
clone size: NA
D gene: NA

CDR3 DNA: TGTGCCAGCAGTTATGAGGGCGGGGGCCGAAAAGAGACCCAGTACTTC
CDR3 protein: CASSYEGGGRKETQYF
J gene: TRBJ2-5
V gene: TRBV28
clone size: once
D gene: NA

CDR3 DNA: TGTGCCAGCAGGACAGGGGTTAGCAATCAGCCCCAGCATTTT
CDR3 protein: CASRTGVSNQPQHF
J gene: TRBJ1-5
V gene: TRBV6-5
clone size: NA
D gene: TRBD1

CDR3 DNA: TGTGCCAGTAGTATAGGTAGGGGCGGATATAGCAATCAGCCCCAGCATTTT
CDR3 protein: CASSIGRGGYSNQPQHF
J gene: TRBJ1-5
V gene: TRBV19
clone size: NA
D gene: NA

CDR3 DNA: TGTGCCAGTATTGAAGATGGGGGTATGAACACTGAAGCTTTCTTT
CDR3 protein: CASIEDGGMNTEAFF
J gene: TRBJ1-1
V gene: TRBV19
clone size: NA
D gene: NA

CDR3 DNA: TGTGCCAGCTCACCGACAGTGAACACTGAAGCTTTCTTT
CDR3 protein: CASSPTVNTEAFF
J gene: TRBJ1-1
V gene: TRBV18
clone size: NA
D gene: NA

CDR3 DNA: TGTGCCAGCAGCTTATCGGGCCCATATAATTCACCCCTCCACTTT
CDR3 protein: CASSLSGPYNSPLHF
J gene: TRBJ1-6
V gene: TRBV7-2
clone size: NA
D gene: NA

CDR3 DNA: TGTGCCAGCAGCGTTGAAAAGGAGGGATACGGCACAGATACGCAGTATTTT
CDR3 protein: CASSVEKEGYGTDTQYF
J gene: TRBJ2-3
V gene: TRBV9
clone size: NA
D gene: NA

CDR3 DNA: TGTGCCAGCAGCAAAGTAACAGTTAAGCCCTACGAGCAGTACTTC
CDR3 protein: CASSKVTVKPYEQYF
J gene: TRBJ2-7
V gene: TRBV21-1
clone size: NA
D gene: NA

CDR3 DNA: TGTGCCAGCACAACCGACGGGGCGGCTAACTATGGCTACACCTTC
CDR3 protein: CASTTDGAANYGYTF
J gene: TRBJ1-2
V gene: TRBV27
clone size: NA
D gene: NA